This TCR beta chain was retrieved from a study of CD8+CD57+ T cells in acquired aplastic anemia. Looking at the study overall: The DNA of sorted CD4+ and CD8+ cells averaged 3.2 ug. Study outcomes and limitations: Controls did not differ significantly from patients in CD8+ Simpson's diversity. Common to patients and controls were 25 to 30 CD8+ CDR3 sequences.

The table lists this clonotype with a few counts. Its cognate antigen is unknown. The V and J ends lost 3 bases and 2 bases respectively, with 4 bases between them. The CDR3 extends over 11 amino acids. Germline V gene lookup returns CDR1 DFQATT and CDR2 SNEGSKA (reference sequence). For sequencing, patients were chosen who had shown expansion of CD8+CD57+ cells by flow cytometry. The patients, all of them, had severe acquired aplastic anemia. Using genomic DNA as the template, TCR beta VDJ and CDR3 profiling was carried out. From the reads, TCRdb called clonotypes with MiXCR, one entry per CDR3 protein. The table lists approximately 98,000 distinct CDR3 sequences, less than 75% of them singletons.

Sequenced: sorted CD4+, CD8+, or CD8+CD57+ T cells (not recorded which) from PBMCs. The sequence derives from a human donor with aplastic anemia. This rearrangement joins TRBV20-1 to TRBJ2-5; D unclear. In DNA form, the CDR3 reads TGCAGTGCTAGTAGACAAGAGACCCAGTACTTC. Translation gives CSASRQETQYF.